Listed here are 22 T cell receptor beta chains from one sample, sequenced in a study of identical twins. Each CDR3 protein is one row after TCRdb ran MiXCR on the 5' RACE reads. The sample has hundreds of thousands of distinct CDR3 sequences; about 24% are singletons. The same sample was also used in a study of T cells expressing NK-cell markers.

Sequenced material: CD4+ T cells sorted from blood. Every receptor here comes from a young woman in good health.

This clonotype has at least ten counts. The CDR3 DNA follows: TGCGCCAGCAGCTTGTCCTACCACGAGCAGTACTTC. Translated, it gives CASSLSYHEQYF. The V gene is TRBV5-1, the J gene TRBJ2-7; D unclear. The V end was cut by 1 base, the J end by 5 bases, with 7 bases between. The CDR3 extends over 12 amino acids. Germline assignment: CDR1 SGHRS and CDR2 YFSETQ. Using reference TRBV5-1 and TRBJ2-7 for the parts outside the CDR3, the full variable domain is KAGVTQTPRYLIKTRGQQVTLSCSPISGHRSVSWYQQTPGQGLQFLFEYFSETQRNKGNFPGRFSGRQFSNSRSEMNVSTLELGDSALYLCASSLSYHEQYFGPGTRLTVT.

This clonotype was detected a few times. The V call is TRBV20-1, the J call TRBJ2-3, with D tentatively TRBD1 (5 bases). CDR3 length equals 12 residues. Germline values: CDR1 DFQATT, CDR2 SNEGSKA (reference sequence). V lost 2 bases, J lost 5 bases, and 8 bases lay in between. Written as DNA, the CDR3 is TGCAGTGCTAGACAGGGTCAAGATACGCAGTATTTT. Its protein product is CSARQGQDTQYF.

The chain couples TRBV29-1 to TRBJ1-2, with D uncertain. Germline assignment: CDR1 SQVTM and CDR2 ANQGSEA. V dropped 0 bases and J dropped 5 bases, with 7 bases sitting between them. The CDR3 length is 12 residues. The CDR3 sequence: CSVEDTAYGYTF. CDR3 in DNA: TGCAGCGTTGAAGACACAGCTTATGGCTACACCTTC.

The V call is TRBV6-1, the J call TRBJ2-7; 14 bases fit TRBD2. The CDR3 length is 15 residues. J gave up 7 bases and V 6 bases, and 8 bases lay outside the gene matches. Per germline, CDR1 MNHNS and CDR2 SASEGT. The CDR3 region is CASRPETSGRGEQYF. CDR3 bases: TGTGCCAGCAGGCCCGAGACTAGCGGGAGGGGGGAGCAGTACTTC.

This chain connects TRBV10-2 to TRBJ1-5; D is ambiguous. Per germline, CDR1 WSHSY and CDR2 SAAADI. V shed 4 bases and J shed 7 bases, with 14 bases lying between them. This CDR3 is built from 14 residues. The CDR3 DNA reads TGCGCCAGCAGTGTGGGAGGGTATGGGCAGCCCCAGCATTTT. Its protein is CASSVGGYGQPQHF.

The CDR3 spells CSARGSLQNIQYF. The CDR3 coding sequence is TGCAGTGCTAGAGGTTCACTTCAAAACATTCAGTACTTC. The rearrangement uses TRBV20-1 and TRBJ2-4; D is undetermined. The germline CDR1 and CDR2 sequences are DFQATT and SNEGSKA (reference sequence). V lost 1 base, J lost 5 bases, and 9 bases lay in between. The CDR3 length is 13 residues.

This clonotype came up a few times. This chain joins TRBV12-3 or TRBV12-4 and TRBJ1-4; D unresolved. There are 14 residues in the CDR3. Trimming stripped 4 bases from V and 7 bases from J, with 13 bases between. The CDR3 DNA sequence: TGTGCCAGCAGTTCGAGGACTGCTATTGAAAAACTGTTTTTT. Translating gives CASSSRTAIEKLFF.

This clonotype was seen a few times. The rearrangement links TRBV6-1 to TRBJ2-3; tentatively, D is TRBD2 (6 bases). Germline CDR1 MNHNS, CDR2 SASEGT. V was pared by 3 bases and J by 4 bases, with 8 bases between. CDR3 size: 13 residues. As DNA, the CDR3 is TGTGCCAGCAGTGAGGGGGAGGCAGATACGCAGTATTTT. Translation: CASSEGEADTQYF.

This clonotype showed up just a few times. This sequence joins TRBV6-5 and TRBJ1-5; no definite D call. The V gene's germline CDR1 is MNHEY and CDR2 SVGAGI. Trimming shortened V by 0 bases and J by 4 bases, and 7 bases separated the two germline ends. The CDR3 sequence is 14 residues long. CDR3 nucleotides: TGTGCCAGCAGTTACTCACAGCAAAATCAGCCCCAGCATTTT. This gives the protein CASSYSQQNQPQHF.

This clonotype was found a few times. The chain is built from TRBV10-3 and TRBJ1-4, with D unresolved. Germline values: CDR1 ENHRY, CDR2 SYGVKD. This CDR3 has 12 residues. Trimming took off 2 bases at V and 6 bases at J, with 4 bases between the two ends. The DNA for the CDR3 is TGTGCCATCAGTGAGAGAGATGAAAAACTGTTTTTT. This translates into CAISERDEKLFF.

The chain is built from TRBV7-8 and TRBJ2-3, with D perhaps matching TRBD1 (5 bases). The CDR3 consists of 16 residues. V was pared by 3 bases and J by 2 bases, with 15 bases between. Germline CDR1 SGHVS, CDR2 FQNEAQ. The CDR3 loop is CASSFFRTHLTDTQYF. DNA of the CDR3: TGTGCCAGCAGCTTTTTTCGGACACACCTCACAGATACGCAGTATTTT.

There are a few counts of this clonotype. V usage is TRBV6-6 and J usage is TRBJ1-6; D uncertain. CDR1 MNHNY and CDR2 SVGAGI come from the germline V gene (reference sequence). The V end was cut by 4 bases, the J end by 9 bases, with 7 bases between. The CDR3 has 12 residues. CDR3 bases: TGTGCCAGCAGTTTCTCGGGTTCACCCCTCCACTTT. It translates to CASSFSGSPLHF.

This clonotype was counted between two and nine times. The chain combines TRBV20-1 with TRBJ2-1; no reliable D call. Germline V gene sequence: CDR1 DFQATT, CDR2 SNEGSKA (reference sequence). This CDR3 is built from 11 residues. V was clipped by 3 bases and J by 5 bases, with 5 bases between them. CDR3 protein: CSARTHNEQFF. The CDR3 nucleotides are TGCAGTGCTAGGACGCACAATGAGCAGTTCTTC.

The sample holds a few counts of this clonotype. The CDR3 here is CAIRQGGSPLHF. CDR3 coding DNA: TGTGCCATCCGACAGGGAGGGTCACCCCTCCACTTT. The chain recombines TRBV10-3 with TRBJ1-6; 7 bases agree with TRBD1. The ends lost 8 bases at V and 10 bases at J; junction bases unmatched: 5. The CDR3 extends over 12 amino acids. Germline assignment: CDR1 ENHRY and CDR2 SYGVKD.

V gene TRBV5-1 combines with J gene TRBJ1-1; no clear D gene. This CDR3 region has 13 residues. CDR1 and CDR2 from the germline V gene are SGHRS and YFSETQ. V was trimmed by 5 bases and J by 2 bases, leaving 10 bases between them. The CDR3 spells CASSPLANTEAFF. The DNA of the CDR3 is TGCGCCAGCAGTCCCTTGGCTAACACTGAAGCTTTCTTT.

This clonotype was recorded a few times. The chain is built from TRBV6-5 and TRBJ2-1; D is unclear. CDR1 is MNHEY, CDR2 SVGAGI, per germline. The CDR3 runs 13 residues. V was clipped by 0 bases and J by 5 bases, with 5 bases between them. The CDR3 is CASSYSVHNEQFF. The CDR3 coding sequence is TGTGCCAGCAGTTACTCGGTGCACAATGAGCAGTTCTTC.

The genes are TRBV7-2 and TRBJ2-1; TRBD2 matches at 12 bases. V shed 5 bases and J 2 bases; nucleotides not matched to a gene: 7. Germline lookup yields CDR1 SGHTA and CDR2 FQGNSA. The CDR3 sequence is 17 residues long. CDR3 DNA: TGTGCCAGCAGCGGAGGGACTAGCGGGCCTACCTACAATGAGCAGTTCTTC. Its translation is CASSGGTSGPTYNEQFF.

The chain is built from TRBV5-1 and TRBJ1-1, with 8 bases identical to TRBD1. The CDR3 sequence is 14 residues long. The V segment lost 4 bases and the J segment 4 bases; nucleotides outside the gene matches: 6. CDR1 and CDR2 (germline): SGHRS, YFSETQ. The CDR3 DNA sequence: TGCGCCAGCAGCCGTCGGACAGGGACCACTGAAGCTTTCTTT. This encodes CASSRRTGTTEAFF.

In its sample, this clonotype was seen a few times. The CDR3 DNA reads TGTGCCAGCAGCTTAAGGCCCGGGACAGGGCGAACGTCAAATTATGGCTACACCTTC. It yields the protein CASSLRPGTGRTSNYGYTF. The rearrangement uses TRBV11-2 and TRBJ1-2, with 9 bases that match TRBD1. The V gene end was trimmed by 2 bases and the J gene end by 5 bases; junction bases not matched to a gene: 18. The CDR3 consists of 19 residues. Germline CDR1 is SGHAT and CDR2 is FQNNGV.

The chain couples TRBV3-1 to TRBJ1-1; D remains unclear. Germline V CDR1 and CDR2: LGHDT, YNNKEL (reference sequence). V was trimmed by 2 bases and J by 5 bases, leaving 3 bases between them. CDR3 size: 11 residues. CDR3 coding DNA: TGTGCCAGCAGCCAACGGACTGAAGCTTTCTTT. This encodes CASSQRTEAFF.

CDR3 nucleotide sequence: TGTGCCAGCAGCGTAACGGGGACGGCAGCGTATGGCTACACCTTC. Protein sequence: CASSVTGTAAYGYTF. The chain has TRBV9 and TRBJ1-2; tentative D call: TRBD1 (5 bases). CDR3 size: 15 residues. V was clipped by 1 base and J by 5 bases, with 15 bases between them. CDR1 SGDLS and CDR2 YYNGEE come from the germline V gene. Combining the CDR3 with reference TRBV9 and TRBJ1-2 gives the whole variable domain DSGVTQTPKHLITATGQRVTLRCSPRSGDLSVYWYQQSLDQGLQFLIQYYNGEERAKGNILERFSAQQFPDLHSELNLSSLELGDSALYFCASSVTGTAAYGYTFGSGTRLTVV.

The genes are TRBV24-1 and TRBJ2-1; 12 nucleotides agree with TRBD2. This CDR3 region has 17 residues. Unmatched junction bases numbered 4, after V lost 4 bases and J lost 1 base. Germline loops: CDR1 KGHDR, CDR2 SFDVKD. The CDR3 region is CATSDPTSGGSYNEQFF. The DNA for the CDR3 is TGTGCCACCAGTGACCCTACTAGCGGGGGGTCCTACAATGAGCAGTTCTTC.